This T cell receptor (beta chain) was documented in a study of spatial heterogeneity in lung cancer. At the level of the study: Raw sequencing reads included, on average, more than ten appearances of each unique TCR and UMI combination.

Each CDR3 protein is one row after TCRdb ran MiXCR on the 5' RACE reads. The table lists 15,000 to 20,000 distinct CDR3 sequences, around 6.5% of them singletons. The ends were cut back, 5 bases at V and 7 bases at J, with 14 bases in the middle. The CDR3 length is 13 residues. Germline V lookup: CDR1 SGHTA, CDR2 FQGNSA. There are many counts of this clonotype. What it binds is unknown. Study-wide results and limits: Tumors with more nonsynonymous mutations had more expanded intratumoral alpha and beta TCRs.

As to time point: sample taken at primary tumor resection. The roughly 66 donors had untreated early-stage non-small cell lung cancer. The genes are TRBV7-2 and TRBJ1-1, with TRBD1 as a possible D gene (6 bases). Sequences were derived from lung tumor tissue, sampled at surgery. The sequence was collected from a female donor with early-stage non-small cell lung cancer. The CDR3 coding sequence is TGTGCCAGCAGCGTTAACAGGGAATTTGAAGCTTTCTTT. Translating it yields CASSVNREFEAFF.